Listed below are T cell receptor beta chains from one sample, sequenced in a study of T cell responses to AZD1222 COVID-19 vaccine. TCRdb keeps only in-frame clones here, not all; method: immunoSEQ multiplex PCR. The sample consists of about 89,000 clones, 70% to 90% of them appearing once. Sequences were derived from peripheral blood, sampled 28 days after the second AZD1222 dose. The origin of the receptors is an adult who received the AZD1222 COVID-19 vaccine. CDR3s include the opening cysteine and the closing phenylalanine or tryptophan. The D gene is left open where the match is weak. For some rows the clone size is stated as once, few or many, or as a class when expanded; others skip it.

d_gene: .
j_gene: TRBJ1-2
abundance: .
v_gene: TRBV5-1
CDR3aa: CASSSSQPNYGYTF
CDR3nt: TGCGCCAGCAGCAGTTCACAGCCGAACTATGGCTACACCTTC

d_gene: .
j_gene: TRBJ1-4
abundance: .
v_gene: TRBV6-5
CDR3aa: CASHRHEGGEKLFF
CDR3nt: TGTGCCAGCCACCGGCATGAGGGGGGAGAAAAACTGTTTTTT

d_gene: TRBD1
j_gene: TRBJ1-6
abundance: .
v_gene: TRBV30
CDR3aa: CAWGDRSSYNSPLHF
CDR3nt: TGTGCCTGGGGGGACAGGAGCTCCTATAATTCACCCCTCCACTTT

d_gene: TRBD1
j_gene: TRBJ1-1
abundance: .
v_gene: TRBV27
CDR3aa: CASSLGGRNTEAFF
CDR3nt: TGTGCCAGCAGTCTAGGGGGCCGCAACACTGAAGCTTTCTTT

d_gene: .
j_gene: TRBJ1-5
abundance: .
v_gene: TRBV27
CDR3aa: CASSLSRSGQPQHF
CDR3nt: TGTGCCAGCAGTTTATCCCGATCCGGCCAGCCCCAGCATTTT

d_gene: .
j_gene: TRBJ1-4
abundance: .
v_gene: TRBV5-1
CDR3aa: CASSTTGTATNEKLFF
CDR3nt: TGCGCCAGCAGCACCACCGGTACGGCAACTAATGAAAAACTGTTTTTT

d_gene: .
j_gene: TRBJ1-1
abundance: .
v_gene: TRBV6-4
CDR3aa: CASRVGAWSTEAFF
CDR3nt: TGTGCCAGCCGTGTCGGTGCGTGGAGTACTGAAGCTTTCTTT

d_gene: .
j_gene: TRBJ2-7
abundance: .
v_gene: TRBV9
CDR3aa: CASSVGGDEYEQYF
CDR3nt: TGTGCCAGCAGCGTAGGCGGGGACGAGTACGAGCAGTACTTC

d_gene: .
j_gene: TRBJ1-1
abundance: .
v_gene: TRBV28
CDR3aa: CASSLTVNTEAFF
CDR3nt: TGTGCCAGCAGCCTAACAGTTAACACTGAAGCTTTCTTT

d_gene: .
j_gene: TRBJ1-2
abundance: .
v_gene: TRBV9
CDR3aa: CASRPGEGYGYTF
CDR3nt: TGTGCCAGCCGGCCGGGGGAGGGCTATGGCTACACCTTC

d_gene: TRBD2
j_gene: TRBJ2-4
abundance: .
v_gene: TRBV28
CDR3aa: CASNLGGGNIQYF
CDR3nt: TGTGCCAGCAACTTGGGGGGGGGAAACATTCAGTACTTC

d_gene: .
j_gene: TRBJ1-1
abundance: .
v_gene: TRBV7-9
CDR3aa: CASSLIPSTAMNTEAFF
CDR3nt: TGTGCCAGCAGCTTAATTCCCTCCACAGCCATGAACACTGAAGCTTTCTTT

d_gene: TRBD2
j_gene: TRBJ2-7
abundance: .
v_gene: TRBV7-2
CDR3aa: CASSSRGGILGEQYF
CDR3nt: TGTGCCAGCAGCTCCCGCGGGGGTATTCTAGGCGAGCAGTACTTC

d_gene: .
j_gene: TRBJ2-7
abundance: .
v_gene: TRBV28
CDR3aa: CATRPRKGGYEQYF
CDR3nt: TGTGCCACCCGACCGAGAAAAGGGGGCTACGAGCAGTACTTC

d_gene: .
j_gene: TRBJ1-4
abundance: .
v_gene: TRBV11-2
CDR3aa: CASSLGRQSVKEKLFF
CDR3nt: TGTGCCAGCAGCTTAGGAAGACAGTCGGTAAAGGAAAAACTGTTTTTT

d_gene: TRBD2
j_gene: TRBJ2-2
abundance: .
v_gene: TRBV27
CDR3aa: CASTSGGNTGELFF
CDR3nt: TGTGCCAGCACTAGCGGGGGTAACACCGGGGAGCTGTTTTTT

d_gene: .
j_gene: TRBJ2-3
abundance: .
v_gene: TRBV7-3
CDR3aa: CAIPQPTRHGTDTQYF
CDR3nt: TGTGCCATCCCACAGCCGACCAGACACGGCACAGATACGCAGTATTTT

d_gene: .
j_gene: TRBJ2-4
abundance: .
v_gene: TRBV3-1/TRBV3-2
CDR3aa: CASSHRTVAKNIQYF
CDR3nt: TGTGCCAGCAGCCACCGGACGGTAGCCAAAAACATTCAGTACTTC

d_gene: .
j_gene: TRBJ2-7
abundance: .
v_gene: TRBV11-3
CDR3aa: CASSLPYSDEQYF
CDR3nt: TGTGCCAGCAGCTTACCTTACTCGGACGAGCAGTACTTC

d_gene: .
j_gene: TRBJ2-5
abundance: .
v_gene: TRBV7-6
CDR3aa: CASSFQETQYF
CDR3nt: TGTGCCAGCAGCTTCCAAGAGACCCAGTACTTC

d_gene: TRBD1
j_gene: TRBJ1-6
abundance: .
v_gene: TRBV7-2
CDR3aa: CATVTGAGDNSPLHF
CDR3nt: TGTGCCACCGTCACAGGGGCTGGGGATAATTCACCCCTCCACTTT

d_gene: .
j_gene: TRBJ1-1
abundance: once
v_gene: TRBV18
CDR3aa: CASSPTEFGKKAFF
CDR3nt: TGTGCCAGCTCGCCAACAGAATTTGGCAAAAAAGCTTTCTTT

d_gene: TRBD1
j_gene: TRBJ1-1
abundance: .
v_gene: TRBV11-2
CDR3aa: CASSADRPWGNTEAFF
CDR3nt: TGTGCCAGCAGCGCGGACAGGCCTTGGGGTAACACTGAAGCTTTCTTT

d_gene: TRBD1
j_gene: TRBJ1-6
abundance: .
v_gene: TRBV11-2
CDR3aa: CASSLIRGQNSPLHF
CDR3nt: TGTGCCAGCAGCTTAATCAGGGGGCAAAATTCACCCCTCCACTTT

d_gene: .
j_gene: TRBJ1-1
abundance: .
v_gene: TRBV29-1
CDR3aa: CSVERGSEAFF
CDR3nt: TGCAGCGTGGAGCGGGGGTCTGAAGCTTTCTTT

d_gene: .
j_gene: TRBJ1-3
abundance: once
v_gene: TRBV6-5
CDR3aa: CASRLGGPGNTIYF
CDR3nt: TGTGCCAGCAGACTAGGGGGACCTGGAAACACCATATATTTT

d_gene: .
j_gene: TRBJ1-6
abundance: .
v_gene: TRBV27
CDR3aa: CASGYNLWETYNSPLHF
CDR3nt: TGTGCCAGCGGATACAATTTATGGGAAACCTATAATTCACCCCTCCACTTT

d_gene: .
j_gene: TRBJ2-5
abundance: .
v_gene: TRBV21-1
CDR3aa: CASSNSGLIHVRQETQYF
CDR3nt: TGTGCCAGCAGCAATAGTGGACTCATTCACGTCAGGCAAGAGACCCAGTACTTC

d_gene: TRBD1
j_gene: TRBJ1-1
abundance: .
v_gene: TRBV5-1
CDR3aa: CASSVTGGASTEAFF
CDR3nt: TGCGCCAGCAGCGTCACAGGGGGCGCGTCCACTGAAGCTTTCTTT

d_gene: TRBD1
j_gene: TRBJ1-2
abundance: .
v_gene: TRBV19
CDR3aa: CASSIGTGSWDYGYTF
CDR3nt: TGTGCCAGTAGTATAGGGACAGGATCATGGGACTATGGCTACACCTTC

d_gene: .
j_gene: TRBJ2-4
abundance: .
v_gene: TRBV4-1
CDR3aa: CASSQDVPASKYF
CDR3nt: TGCGCCAGCAGCCAAGATGTCCCGGCTAGCAAGTACTTC

d_gene: TRBD1
j_gene: TRBJ1-1
abundance: .
v_gene: TRBV5-1
CDR3aa: CASSHRDSQAFF
CDR3nt: TGCGCCAGCAGCCACCGGGACAGTCAAGCTTTCTTT

d_gene: .
j_gene: TRBJ2-5
abundance: .
v_gene: TRBV3-1/TRBV3-2
CDR3aa: CASSQLGAWETQYF
CDR3nt: TGTGCCAGCAGCCAATTGGGGGCATGGGAGACCCAGTACTTC

d_gene: TRBD1
j_gene: TRBJ2-2
abundance: .
v_gene: TRBV19
CDR3aa: CASRGTGATGELFF
CDR3nt: TGTGCCAGTCGAGGGACAGGGGCCACCGGGGAGCTGTTTTTT